This T cell receptor beta chain was profiled in a study of cytomegalovirus exposure and HLA in healthy donors. This CDR3 is 13 amino acids long. Trimming removed 6 bases from V and 7 bases from J, with 13 bases in between. CDR1 MNHNS and CDR2 SASEGT come from the germline V gene. PCR used 60 Vbeta primers and 13 Jbeta primers. TCRdb's table, derived via immunoSEQ multiplex PCR, lists solely in-frame clones and lacks some. Its table records some 55,000 clones. The TCR was taken from a young man in good health and CMV-seropositive. The sample comprised PBMCs. The V gene is TRBV6-1, the J gene TRBJ2-1, with D unresolved. The CDR3 bases are TGTGCCAGCAGCTCCAACCCGAGGAATGAGCAGTTCTTC. Translating it yields CASSSNPRNEQFF.